This entry describes one TCR beta chain. This entry is derived from a study of blood T cell repertoires in COVID-19. Study context: Acute and convalescent COVID-19 samples came from the United States, Italy and Spain. PBMCs, B-cell-depleted T cells, or T cells provided the cDNA or gDNA that made up the material.

Method: immunoSEQ multiplex PCR; TCRdb's copy keeps in-frame clones and lacks some. The sample contains 150,000 to 200,000 clones, roughly 79% of which appear only once. The CDR3 is made up of 16 amino acids. In germline, CDR1 is SGHRS, CDR2 YFSETQ. Deletions cut 2 bases from V and 0 bases from J, with 11 bases between. The chain joins TRBV5-1 to TRBJ2-2, with D possibly being TRBD1 (6 bases). The sample was peripheral blood. The sequence was collected from a man aged 60 to 75 with active or convalescent COVID-19. The DNA for the CDR3 is TGCGCCAGCAGCTTTAGAAACAGGGCGAACACCGGGGAGCTGTTTTTT. It codes for CASSFRNRANTGELFF. The full variable domain, in which reference TRBV5-1 and TRBJ2-2 provide the parts outside the CDR3, is KAGVTQTPRYLIKTRGQQVTLSCSPISGHRSVSWYQQTPGQGLQFLFEYFSETQRNKGNFPGRFSGRQFSNSRSEMNVSTLELGDSALYLCASSFRNRANTGELFFGEGSRLTVL.